This record looks at one T cell receptor beta chain sequence and its context. This entry belongs to a study of T cell changes during pregnancy in multiple sclerosis. Per the germline V gene, CDR1 is MNHEY and CDR2 is SMNVEV (reference sequence). V dropped 5 bases and J dropped 0 bases, with 16 bases sitting between them. This CDR3 has 16 amino acids. Generated by immunoSEQ multiplex PCR, the TCRdb table keeps only in-frame clones and is missing some. The sample has around 95,000 clones, under 95% seen once; the top ten hold 2% to 3%. This TCR derives from a female donor in good health, enrolled as a control in a pregnancy study. Sequencing used peripheral blood, obtained after pregnancy. The chain has TRBV27 and TRBJ1-1; D is possibly TRBD1 (5 bases). The CDR3 is CASSPSTGLMNTEAFF. DNA for the CDR3: TGTGCCAGCAGTCCGAGTACGGGACTTATGAACACTGAAGCTTTCTTT.